This T cell receptor (beta chain) is drawn from a study of T cell repertoires in cytomegalovirus infection (dated by TCRdb to about 2019). Regarding the study in general: Alongside well-studied HLA-B-restricted epitopes, the peptide stimulations were aimed at recently identified HLA-C-restricted CMV epitopes, whose presentation resists viral immunomodulation. The HLA type of each donor mattered for the analysis, because public TCR beta signatures pointed to carriage of CMV infection along with the matching HLA type.

What the treatment or condition label conveys for this sample: in vitro stimulation with specific CMV peptide epitopes to enrich CMV-specific T cells. The reads were generated on an Illumina HiSeq 1500. Starting from the raw public reads, TCRdb applied fastp trimming at Q25, assembled clones with MiXCR and retained in-frame beta chains. Here each entry gathers all rows of one CDR3 protein and keeps the most common genes and DNA. Present in this sample are around 770,000 distinct CDR3 sequences, 25% to 35% of which were seen just once. The ten largest make up 10% to 15% of the sample. Of note for this clonotype: Its antigen target is currently unknown. No much larger clonotype is one base removed from it; base qualities were not supplied.

V loses 6 bases at its end and J loses 3 bases; junction bases beyond the gene matches: 5. Measured from the cysteine to the phenylalanine, the CDR3 is 15 residues long. Only the CDR3 DNA stays, 45 bases, in frame from base 1. The germline V gene (reference sequence) specifies DFQATT as CDR1 and SNEGSKA as CDR2. Beyond this particular receptor, the publication reports: The ex vivo response was dominated by HLA-C-restricted CMV-specific TCR beta clonotypes, which also provided the single most frequent clonotype in two of eight donors. Carriers of CMV infection plus the relevant HLA type were discriminated by the cumulative frequency of public TCR beta family members in the study cohort and in an independent roughly 340-donor cohort.

The rearranged segments are TRBV20-1 and TRBJ2-2, with 12 middle bases fitting TRBD2. The clonotype comes from a human donor in good health (CMV status not recorded). Some clones in this sample may be carry-over from other donors' samples. The material sequenced was cultured CD8+ T cells from PBMCs, taken from culture after CMV antigen stimulation. The DNA sequence is TGCAGTGCCTTCCCTAGCGGGGGGGACACCGGGGAGCTGTTTTTT. This translates into CSAFPSGGDTGELFF.